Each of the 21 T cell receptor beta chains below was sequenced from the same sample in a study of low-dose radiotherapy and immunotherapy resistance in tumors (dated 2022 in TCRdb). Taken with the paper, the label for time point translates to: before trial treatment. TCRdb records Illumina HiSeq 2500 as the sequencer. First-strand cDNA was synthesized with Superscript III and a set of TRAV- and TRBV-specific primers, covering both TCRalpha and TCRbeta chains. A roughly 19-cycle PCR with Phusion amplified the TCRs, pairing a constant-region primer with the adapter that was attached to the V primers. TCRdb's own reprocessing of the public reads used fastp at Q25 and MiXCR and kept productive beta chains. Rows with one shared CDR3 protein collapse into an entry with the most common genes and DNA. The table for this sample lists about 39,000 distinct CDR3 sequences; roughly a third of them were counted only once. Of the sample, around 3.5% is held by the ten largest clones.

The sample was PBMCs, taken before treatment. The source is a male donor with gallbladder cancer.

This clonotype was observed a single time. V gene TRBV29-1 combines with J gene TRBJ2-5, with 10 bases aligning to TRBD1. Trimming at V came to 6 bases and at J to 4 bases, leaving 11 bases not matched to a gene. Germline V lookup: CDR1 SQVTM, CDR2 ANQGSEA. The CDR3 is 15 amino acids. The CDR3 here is CSVASDRGLRETQYF. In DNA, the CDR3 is TGCAGCGTGGCCAGTGACAGGGGGCTCCGAGAGACCCAGTACTTC. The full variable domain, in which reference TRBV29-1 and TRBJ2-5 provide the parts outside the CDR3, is SAVISQKPSRDICQRGTSLTIQCQVDSQVTMMFWYRQQPGQSLTLIATANQGSEATYESGFVIDKFPISRPNLTFSTLTVSNMSPEDSSIYLCSVASDRGLRETQYFGPGTRLLVL.

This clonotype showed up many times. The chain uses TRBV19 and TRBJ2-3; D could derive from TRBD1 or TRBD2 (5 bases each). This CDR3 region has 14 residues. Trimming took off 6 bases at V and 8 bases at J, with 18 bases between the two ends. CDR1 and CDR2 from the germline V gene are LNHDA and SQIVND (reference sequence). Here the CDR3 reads CASSQSRGAGTQYF. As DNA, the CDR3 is TGTGCCAGTAGCCAGTCGAGAGGGGCCGGTACGCAGTATTTT.

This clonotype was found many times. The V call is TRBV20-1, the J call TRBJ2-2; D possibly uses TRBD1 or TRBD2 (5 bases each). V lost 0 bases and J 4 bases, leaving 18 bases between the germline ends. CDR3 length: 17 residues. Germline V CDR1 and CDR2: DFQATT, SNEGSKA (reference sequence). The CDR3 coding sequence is TGCAGTGCTAGAGATCTTGGCAGGGCAGGAGGCACCGGGGAGCTGTTTTTT. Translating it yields CSARDLGRAGGTGELFF.

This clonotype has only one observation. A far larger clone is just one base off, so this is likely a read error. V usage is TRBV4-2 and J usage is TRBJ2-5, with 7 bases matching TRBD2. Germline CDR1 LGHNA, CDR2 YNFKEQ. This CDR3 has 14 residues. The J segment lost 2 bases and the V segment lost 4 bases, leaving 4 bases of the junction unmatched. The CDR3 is CASSRGGRQETQYF. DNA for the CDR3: TGTGCCAGCAGCCGGGGGGGGAGGCAAGAGACCCAGTACTTC.

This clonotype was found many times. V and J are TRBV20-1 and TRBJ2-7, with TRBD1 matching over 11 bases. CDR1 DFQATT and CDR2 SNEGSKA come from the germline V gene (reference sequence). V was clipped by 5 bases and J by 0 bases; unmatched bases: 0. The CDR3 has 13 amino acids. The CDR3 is CSAGQGASYEQYF. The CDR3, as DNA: TGCAGTGCTGGACAGGGGGCCTCCTACGAGCAGTACTTC.

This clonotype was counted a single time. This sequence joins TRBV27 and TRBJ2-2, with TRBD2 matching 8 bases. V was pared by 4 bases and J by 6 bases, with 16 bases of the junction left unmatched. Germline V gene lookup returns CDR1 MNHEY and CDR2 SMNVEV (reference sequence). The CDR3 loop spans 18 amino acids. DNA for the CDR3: TGTGCCAGCAGTTCCTACTCGAGTGGCGGGAGGTGGTCCGGGGAGCTGTTTTTT. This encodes CASSSYSSGGRWSGELFF.

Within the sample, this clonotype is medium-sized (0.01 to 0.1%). As DNA, the CDR3 is TGTGCCAGCAGCGGGGGCAGGGCCTCACGGGACATTCAGTACTTC. Protein product: CASSGGRASRDIQYF. The genes are TRBV5-4 and TRBJ2-4, with D perhaps TRBD1 (6 bases). The CDR3 sequence is 15 residues long. V dropped 4 bases and J dropped 8 bases, with 19 bases sitting between them. The germline gives CDR1 SGHNT, CDR2 YYREEE (reference sequence).

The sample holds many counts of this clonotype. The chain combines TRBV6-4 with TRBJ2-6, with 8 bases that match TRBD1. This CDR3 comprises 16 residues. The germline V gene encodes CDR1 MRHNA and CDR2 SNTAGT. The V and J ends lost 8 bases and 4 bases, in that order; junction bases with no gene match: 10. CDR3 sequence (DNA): TGTGCCAGCTCCCGTTCAGGGGGCTCAGGGGCCAACGTCCTGACTTTC. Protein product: CASSRSGGSGANVLTF.

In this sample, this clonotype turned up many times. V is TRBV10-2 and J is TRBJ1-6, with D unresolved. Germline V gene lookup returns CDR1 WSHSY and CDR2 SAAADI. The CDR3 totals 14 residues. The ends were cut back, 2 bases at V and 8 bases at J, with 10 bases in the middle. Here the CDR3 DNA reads TGCGCCAGCAGTGAGCAGCACGATTATTCACCCCTCCACTTT. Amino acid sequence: CASSEQHDYSPLHF.

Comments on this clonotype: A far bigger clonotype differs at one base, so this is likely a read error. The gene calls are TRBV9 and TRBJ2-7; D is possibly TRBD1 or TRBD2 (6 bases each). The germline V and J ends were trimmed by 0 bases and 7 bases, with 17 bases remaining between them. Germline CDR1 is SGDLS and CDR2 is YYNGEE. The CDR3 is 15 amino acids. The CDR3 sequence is CASSVVGGSYNEQYF. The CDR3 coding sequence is TGTGCCAGCAGCGTAGTGGGGGGCTCCTACAATGAGCAGTACTTC.

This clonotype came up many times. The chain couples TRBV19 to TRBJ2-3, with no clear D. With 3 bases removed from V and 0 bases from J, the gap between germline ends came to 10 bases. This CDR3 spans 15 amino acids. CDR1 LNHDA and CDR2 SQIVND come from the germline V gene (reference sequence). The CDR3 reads CASSIGTDSTDTQYF. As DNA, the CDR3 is TGTGCCAGTAGTATCGGTACAGATAGCACAGATACGCAGTATTTT.

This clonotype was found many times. CDR3 in DNA: TGTGCCAGCTCCTGGACGGCGGACTCTGGGGCCAACGTCCTGACTTTC. Protein sequence: CASSWTADSGANVLTF. The chain couples TRBV9 to TRBJ2-6; D gene uncertain. Per germline, CDR1 SGDLS and CDR2 YYNGEE. Trimming shortened V by 7 bases and J by 0 bases, and 14 bases separated the two germline ends. This CDR3 has 16 residues.

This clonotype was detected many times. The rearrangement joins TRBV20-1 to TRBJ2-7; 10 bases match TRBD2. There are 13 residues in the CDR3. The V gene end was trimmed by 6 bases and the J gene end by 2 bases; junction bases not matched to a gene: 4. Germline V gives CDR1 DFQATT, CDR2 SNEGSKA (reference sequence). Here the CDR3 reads CSATSGGAYEQYF. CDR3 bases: TGCAGTGCGACGAGCGGGGGGGCCTACGAGCAGTACTTC.

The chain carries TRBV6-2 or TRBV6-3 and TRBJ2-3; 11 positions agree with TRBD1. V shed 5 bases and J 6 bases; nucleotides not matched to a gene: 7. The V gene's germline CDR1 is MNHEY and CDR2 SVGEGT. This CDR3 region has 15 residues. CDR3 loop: CASSAGQGAADTQYF. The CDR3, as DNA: TGTGCCAGCAGTGCCGGACAGGGGGCAGCCGATACGCAGTATTTT.

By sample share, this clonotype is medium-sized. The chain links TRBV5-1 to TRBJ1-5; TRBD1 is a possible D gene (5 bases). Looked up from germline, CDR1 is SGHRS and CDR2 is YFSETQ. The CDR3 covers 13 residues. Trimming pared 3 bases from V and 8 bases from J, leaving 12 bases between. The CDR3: CASSWGGTEPQHF. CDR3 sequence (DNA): TGCGCCAGCAGCTGGGGGGGAACGGAGCCCCAGCATTTT.

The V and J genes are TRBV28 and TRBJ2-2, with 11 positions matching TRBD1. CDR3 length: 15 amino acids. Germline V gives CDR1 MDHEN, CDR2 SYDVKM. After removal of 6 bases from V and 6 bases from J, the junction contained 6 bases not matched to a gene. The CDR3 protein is CASRVGTGGAGELFF. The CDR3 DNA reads TGTGCCAGCAGAGTCGGGACAGGGGGTGCCGGGGAGCTGTTTTTT.

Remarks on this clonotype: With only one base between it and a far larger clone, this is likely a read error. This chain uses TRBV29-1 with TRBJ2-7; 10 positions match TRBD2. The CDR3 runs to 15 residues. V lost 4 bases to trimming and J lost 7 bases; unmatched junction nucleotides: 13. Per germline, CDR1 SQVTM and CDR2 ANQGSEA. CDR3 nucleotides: TGCAGCGTTGGCTTACTAGCGGGAAGTCTCGGTGAGCAGTACTTC. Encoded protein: CSVGLLAGSLGEQYF.

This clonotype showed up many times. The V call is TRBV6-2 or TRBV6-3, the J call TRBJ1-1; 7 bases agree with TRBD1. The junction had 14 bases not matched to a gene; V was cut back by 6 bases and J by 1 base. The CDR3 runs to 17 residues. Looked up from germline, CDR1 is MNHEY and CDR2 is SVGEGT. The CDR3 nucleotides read TGTGCCAGCAGCTCCAGGGGGGCGGGCCCAAGGAACACTGAAGCTTTCTTT. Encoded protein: CASSSRGAGPRNTEAFF.

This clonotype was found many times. This CDR3 is CASSFNPPGRTDTQYF. The CDR3 bases are TGTGCCAGCAGTTTCAACCCCCCCGGGAGGACAGATACGCAGTATTTT. The J gene is TRBJ2-3, the V gene TRBV2, with 7 bases fitting TRBD2. In germline, CDR1 is SNHLY, CDR2 FYNNEI. CDR3 length equals 16 residues. V shed 5 bases and J 3 bases; nucleotides not matched to a gene: 11.

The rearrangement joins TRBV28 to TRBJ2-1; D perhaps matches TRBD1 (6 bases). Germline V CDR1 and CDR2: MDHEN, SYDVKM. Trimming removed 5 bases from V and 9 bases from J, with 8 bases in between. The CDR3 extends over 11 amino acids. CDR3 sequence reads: CASSAGVEQFF. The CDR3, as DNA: TGTGCCAGCAGTGCAGGGGTTGAGCAGTTCTTC.

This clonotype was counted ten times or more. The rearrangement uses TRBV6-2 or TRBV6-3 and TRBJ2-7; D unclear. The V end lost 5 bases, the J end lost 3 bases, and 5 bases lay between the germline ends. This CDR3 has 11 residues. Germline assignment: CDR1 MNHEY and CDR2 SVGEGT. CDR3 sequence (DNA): TGTGCCAGCAGTGTGAACTACGAGCAGTACTTC. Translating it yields CASSVNYEQYF.